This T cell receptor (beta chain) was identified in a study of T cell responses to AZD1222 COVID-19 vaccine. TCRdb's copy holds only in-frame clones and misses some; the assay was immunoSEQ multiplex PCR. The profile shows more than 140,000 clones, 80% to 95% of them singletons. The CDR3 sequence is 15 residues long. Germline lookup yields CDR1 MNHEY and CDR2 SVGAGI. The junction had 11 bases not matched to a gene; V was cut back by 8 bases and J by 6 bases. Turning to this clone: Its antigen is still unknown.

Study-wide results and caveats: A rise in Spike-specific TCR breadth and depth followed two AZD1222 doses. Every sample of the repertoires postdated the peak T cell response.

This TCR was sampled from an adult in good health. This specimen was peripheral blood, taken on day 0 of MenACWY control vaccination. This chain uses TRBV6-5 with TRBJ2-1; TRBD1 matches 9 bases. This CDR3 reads CASRIAGTGSNEQFF. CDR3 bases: TGTGCCAGCCGAATTGCCGGGACAGGGTCCAATGAGCAGTTCTTC.